This TCR beta chain was recorded in a study of tumor and adjacent non-tumor tissue in lung cancer. Findings and caveats of the study: Patients with more diverse tumor TCRs had worse survival. Compared with tumor, normal lung showed significantly lower TCR diversity.

This CDR3 contains 12 residues. CDR1 is DFQATT, CDR2 SNEGSKA, per germline (reference sequence). V shed 7 bases and J shed 0 bases, with 8 bases lying between them. This clonotype was picked up a small number of times. Its antigen is unidentified. Just one base apart from a much larger clone, this may be a read error. No cell sorting was done before RNA was extracted from the tissue. Between August and November 2014, newly diagnosed, chemotherapy-naive lung cancer patients underwent thoracic surgery in China. A modified ARM-PCR protocol with three rounds of nested PCR amplified TCRbeta. TCRdb ran MiXCR on the multiplex PCR reads and lists one entry per CDR3 protein. The sample holds some 200,000 distinct CDR3 sequences; over 55% are singletons and the top ten take under 30%.

Specimen: lung tumor tissue. The TCR was taken from a man in his sixties with non-small cell lung cancer. V usage is TRBV20-1 and J usage is TRBJ2-3; D gene uncertain. CDR3 nucleotides: TGCAGTGTAACGTCCAGCACAGATACGCAGTATTTT. It codes for CSVTSSTDTQYF.